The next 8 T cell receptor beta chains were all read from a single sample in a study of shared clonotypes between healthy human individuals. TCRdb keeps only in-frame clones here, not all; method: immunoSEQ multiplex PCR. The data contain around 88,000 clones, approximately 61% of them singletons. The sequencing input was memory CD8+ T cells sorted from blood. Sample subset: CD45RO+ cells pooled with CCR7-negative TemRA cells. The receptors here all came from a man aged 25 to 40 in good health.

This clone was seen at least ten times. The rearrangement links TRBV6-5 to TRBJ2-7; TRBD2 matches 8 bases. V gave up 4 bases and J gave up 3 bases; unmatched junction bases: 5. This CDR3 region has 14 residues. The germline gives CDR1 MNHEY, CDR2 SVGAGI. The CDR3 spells CASSWGLGGYEQYF. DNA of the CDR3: TGTGCCAGCAGTTGGGGACTAGGCGGCTACGAGCAGTACTTC.

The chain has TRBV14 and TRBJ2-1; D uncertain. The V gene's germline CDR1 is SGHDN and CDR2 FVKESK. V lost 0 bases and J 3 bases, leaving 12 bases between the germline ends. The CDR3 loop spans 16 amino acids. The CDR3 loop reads CASSQDRQANYNEQFF. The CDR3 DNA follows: TGTGCCAGCAGCCAAGATCGGCAGGCTAACTACAATGAGCAGTTCTTC.

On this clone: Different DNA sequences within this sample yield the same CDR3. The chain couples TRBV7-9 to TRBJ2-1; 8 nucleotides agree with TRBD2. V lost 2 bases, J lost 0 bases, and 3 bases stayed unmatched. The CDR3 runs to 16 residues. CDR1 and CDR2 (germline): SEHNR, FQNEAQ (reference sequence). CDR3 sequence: CASSLSLAGSYNEQFF. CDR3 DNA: TGTGCCAGCAGCTTAAGCCTAGCGGGCTCCTACAATGAGCAGTTCTTC.

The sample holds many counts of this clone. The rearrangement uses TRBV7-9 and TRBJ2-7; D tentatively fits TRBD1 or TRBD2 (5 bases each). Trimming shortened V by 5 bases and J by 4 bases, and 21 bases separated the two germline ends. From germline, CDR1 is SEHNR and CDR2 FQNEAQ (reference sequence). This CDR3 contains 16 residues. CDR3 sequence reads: CASSTPGTPERYEQYF. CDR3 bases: TGTGCCAGCAGCACGCCCGGGACCCCGGAGCGATACGAGCAGTACTTC.

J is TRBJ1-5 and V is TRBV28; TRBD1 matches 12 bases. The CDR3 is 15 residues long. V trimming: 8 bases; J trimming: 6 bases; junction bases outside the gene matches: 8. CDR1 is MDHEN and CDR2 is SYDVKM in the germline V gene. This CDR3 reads CASASGQGASQPQHF. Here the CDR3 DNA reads TGTGCCAGCGCATCGGGACAGGGGGCGAGTCAGCCCCAGCATTTT.

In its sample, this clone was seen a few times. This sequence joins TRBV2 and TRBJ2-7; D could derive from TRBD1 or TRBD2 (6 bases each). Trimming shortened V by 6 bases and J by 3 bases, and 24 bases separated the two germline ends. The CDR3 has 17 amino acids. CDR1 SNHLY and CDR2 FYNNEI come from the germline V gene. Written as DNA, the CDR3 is TGTGCCAGCAGCCTTCTTCATCGGGGGCCGGAGGGCTACGAGCAGTACTTC. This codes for CASSLLHRGPEGYEQYF.

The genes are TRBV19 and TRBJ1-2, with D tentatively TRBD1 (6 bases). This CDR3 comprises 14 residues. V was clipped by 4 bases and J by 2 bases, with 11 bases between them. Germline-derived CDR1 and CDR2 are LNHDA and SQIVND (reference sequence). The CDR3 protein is CASSTGQTNYGYTF. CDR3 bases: TGTGCCAGTAGTACCGGACAGACAAACTATGGCTACACCTTC. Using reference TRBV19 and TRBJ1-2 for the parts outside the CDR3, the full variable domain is DGGITQSPKYLFRKEGQNVTLSCEQNLNHDAMYWYRQDPGQGLRLIYYSQIVNDFQKGDIAEGYSVSREKKESFPLTVTSAQKNPTAFYLCASSTGQTNYGYTFGSGTRLTVV.

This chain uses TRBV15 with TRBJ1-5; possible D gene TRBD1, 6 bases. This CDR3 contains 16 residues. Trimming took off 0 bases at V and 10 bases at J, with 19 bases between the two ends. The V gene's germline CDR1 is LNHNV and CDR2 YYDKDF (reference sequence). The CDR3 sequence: CATSRDSGQPSQPQHF. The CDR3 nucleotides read TGTGCCACCAGCAGAGATTCCGGACAGCCATCTCAACCCCAGCATTTT.